Following are 27 T cell receptor beta chains from one sample sequenced in a study of shared clonotypes between healthy human individuals. Clones were sequenced by immunoSEQ multiplex PCR, and TCRdb holds only the in-frame ones, with some missing. Here the sample spans 2 million to 2.5 million clones, 85% to 95% being singletons. Specimen: naive CD4+ T cells sorted from blood. Subset in this sample: CD45RA+ positively selected. These receptors came from a man between 18 and 35 years old in good health.

The chain employs TRBV7-2 and TRBJ1-1; D uncertain. The V end lost 7 bases, the J end lost 2 bases, and 14 bases lay between the germline ends. The CDR3 spans 14 residues. Germline CDR1 reads SGHTA; CDR2 reads FQGNSA. The CDR3 spells CASTQGRANTEAFF. CDR3 DNA: TGTGCCAGCACCCAAGGACGGGCTAACACTGAAGCTTTCTTT.

The V and J genes are TRBV6-6 and TRBJ2-7, with 11 bases identical to TRBD1. After removal of 10 bases from V and 9 bases from J, the junction contained 14 bases not matched to a gene. Germline loops: CDR1 MNHNY, CDR2 SVGAGI (reference sequence). There are 14 residues in the CDR3. As DNA, the CDR3 is TGTGCCACCACGCTTCCGGGACAGGGGGGGCGGCAGTACTTC. This codes for CATTLPGQGGRQYF.

The chain carries TRBV6-4 and TRBJ2-7; 9 nucleotides match TRBD1. This CDR3 comprises 13 residues. Germline V gene data show CDR1 as MRHNA and CDR2 as SNTAGT. Trimming at V came to 9 bases and at J to 5 bases, leaving 8 bases not matched to a gene. The CDR3: CASCGTGTHEQYF. The CDR3, as DNA: TGTGCCAGTTGCGGGACAGGGACCCACGAGCAGTACTTC.

The rearrangement links TRBV10-3 to TRBJ2-7; 8 bases are shared with TRBD1. The CDR3 sequence is 15 residues long. The germline V gene encodes CDR1 ENHRY and CDR2 SYGVKD. J gave up 5 bases and V 3 bases, and 9 bases lay outside the gene matches. The CDR3 here is CAISDWQGAPDEQYF. For the CDR3, the DNA is TGTGCCATCAGTGACTGGCAGGGGGCGCCGGACGAGCAGTACTTC.

The chain combines TRBV5-1 with TRBJ2-7; tentatively, D is TRBD2 (6 bases). The CDR3 is made up of 16 amino acids. Germline V gene data show CDR1 as SGHRS and CDR2 as YFSETQ. V lost 1 base and J 5 bases, leaving 19 bases between the germline ends. Here the CDR3 reads CASSLLGYGGFHEQYF. The CDR3 nucleotides read TGCGCCAGCAGCTTGCTGGGCTATGGAGGGTTCCACGAGCAGTACTTC. Complete variable domain (other parts from reference TRBV5-1 and TRBJ2-7): KAGVTQTPRYLIKTRGQQVTLSCSPISGHRSVSWYQQTPGQGLQFLFEYFSETQRNKGNFPGRFSGRQFSNSRSEMNVSTLELGDSALYLCASSLLGYGGFHEQYFGPGTRLTVT.

This chain connects TRBV9 to TRBJ2-7, with 8 positions matching TRBD1. The V and J ends lost 0 bases and 3 bases, in that order; junction bases with no gene match: 11. CDR3 size: 17 residues. Germline V CDR1 and CDR2: SGDLS, YYNGEE. The CDR3 spells CASSVEGSFTGGYEQYF. The CDR3 DNA sequence: TGTGCCAGCAGCGTAGAAGGTTCTTTTACAGGGGGCTACGAGCAGTACTTC.

V and J are TRBV6-6 and TRBJ2-7; TRBD1 agrees at 12 bases. The CDR3 extends over 13 amino acids. With 5 bases clipped from V and 9 bases from J, the junction kept 5 bases outside the gene matches. Germline CDR1 and CDR2: MNHNY and SVGAGI (reference sequence). The CDR3 is CASSPGQGARQYF. Here the CDR3 DNA reads TGTGCCAGCAGTCCGGGACAGGGGGCAAGGCAGTACTTC.

The chain couples TRBV11-3 to TRBJ2-1, with TRBD2 identical over 8 bases. With 6 bases clipped from V and 2 bases from J, the junction kept 6 bases outside the gene matches. From germline, CDR1 is SGHNT and CDR2 YENEEA. The length of the CDR3 is 15 residues. CDR3 DNA sequence: TGTGCCAGCAGTTCGACGGGGGGGCCCTACAATGAGCAGTTCTTC. This encodes CASSSTGGPYNEQFF. The full variable domain, completed using reference TRBV11-3 and TRBJ2-1, is EAGVVQSPRYKIIEKKQPVAFWCNPISGHNTLYWYLQNLGQGPELLIRYENEEAVDDSQLPKDRFSAERLKGVDSTLKIQPAELGDSAVYLCASSSTGGPYNEQFFGPGTRLTVL.

Comment on this clone: The same CDR3 arises from other DNA sequences in this sample as well. V gene TRBV2 combines with J gene TRBJ1-1; D remains unclear. The CDR3 covers 13 residues. Germline lookup yields CDR1 SNHLY and CDR2 FYNNEI. Trimming removed 4 bases at V and 0 bases at J, with 6 bases between. In DNA form, the CDR3 reads TGTGCCAGCAGTGGGCGCATGAACACTGAAGCTTTCTTT. It yields the protein CASSGRMNTEAFF.

The chain carries TRBV15 and TRBJ1-2, with 9 positions matching TRBD1. The trim removed 1 base at V and 5 bases at J, leaving 11 bases unmatched. The CDR3 runs to 17 residues. The germline V gene has CDR1 LNHNV and CDR2 YYDKDF (reference sequence). The CDR3 sequence: CATSRVSRDRVSYGYTF. Here the CDR3 DNA reads TGTGCCACCAGCAGAGTAAGCCGGGACAGGGTTTCGTATGGCTACACCTTC.

This chain connects TRBV19 to TRBJ1-4, with TRBD1 matching 10 bases. CDR3 length: 14 residues. Germline assignment: CDR1 LNHDA and CDR2 SQIVND (reference sequence). Unmatched junction bases numbered 5, after V lost 6 bases and J lost 7 bases. CDR3 protein: CASSRQGAFEKLFF. In nucleotides, the CDR3 is TGTGCCAGTAGCCGACAGGGGGCTTTTGAAAAACTGTTTTTT.

This clone was picked up one time. The gene calls are TRBV27 and TRBJ1-2; D gene uncertain. Germline V gene sequence: CDR1 MNHEY, CDR2 SMNVEV (reference sequence). V was shortened by 6 bases and J by 0 bases, with 14 bases between the two germline ends. The CDR3 spans 15 residues. The CDR3 DNA reads TGTGCCAGCAGCGTCGGCCTCTCAGCTAACTATGGCTACACCTTC. It codes for CASSVGLSANYGYTF.

V and J are TRBV6-5 and TRBJ1-5, with TRBD1 matching over 7 bases. Germline V CDR1 and CDR2: MNHEY, SVGAGI. V shed 4 bases and J 3 bases; nucleotides not matched to a gene: 6. The CDR3 is 15 residues long. CDR3 in amino acids: CASSWGDRVNQPQHF. The CDR3 DNA reads as TGTGCCAGCAGTTGGGGCGACAGGGTCAATCAGCCCCAGCATTTT.

The chain links TRBV5-1 to TRBJ2-2, with D unresolved. The germline gives CDR1 SGHRS, CDR2 YFSETQ. CDR3 size: 14 residues. Trimming shortened V by 4 bases and J by 5 bases, and 12 bases separated the two germline ends. The CDR3 region has the DNA TGCGCCAGCAGCCTAGGGATTGATACCGGGGAGCTGTTTTTT. Translating it yields CASSLGIDTGELFF.

Turning to this clone: Other nucleotide sequences from this sample produce the same CDR3. The rearrangement uses TRBV6-1 and TRBJ1-2; D gene unclear. Trimming shortened V by 3 bases and J by 2 bases, and 7 bases separated the two germline ends. Germline V gene data show CDR1 as MNHNS and CDR2 as SASEGT. The CDR3 runs 13 residues. The CDR3 protein is CASSEGLNYGYTF. CDR3 DNA: TGTGCCAGCAGTGAGGGCCTAAACTATGGCTACACCTTC.

The V gene is TRBV5-1, the J gene TRBJ2-5; D gene unclear. Trimming pared 1 base from V and 3 bases from J, leaving 13 bases between. Looked up from germline, CDR1 is SGHRS and CDR2 is YFSETQ. There are 15 residues in the CDR3. The CDR3 region has the DNA TGCGCCAGCAGCTTGCAGCAACCTCTCAAAGAGACCCAGTACTTC. As protein: CASSLQQPLKETQYF.

V gene TRBV5-1 combines with J gene TRBJ1-5; D might be TRBD1 (5 bases). CDR1 is SGHRS, CDR2 YFSETQ, per germline. V lost 2 bases, J lost 0 bases, and 9 bases lay in between. The length of the CDR3 is 15 residues. CDR3: CASSFDSLSNQPQHF. DNA of the CDR3: TGCGCCAGCAGCTTCGACAGTCTTAGCAATCAGCCCCAGCATTTT.

V usage is TRBV11-2 and J usage is TRBJ2-5; 8 positions match TRBD2. The J segment lost 0 bases and the V segment lost 2 bases, leaving 5 bases of the junction unmatched. In germline, CDR1 is SGHAT, CDR2 FQNNGV. This CDR3 region has 16 residues. Here the CDR3 DNA reads TGTGCCAGCAGCTTAACGGGGGGGAAGTACCAAGAGACCCAGTACTTC. Translated, it gives CASSLTGGKYQETQYF.

The rearrangement links TRBV6-1 to TRBJ2-7; 10 nucleotides line up with TRBD2. Germline V gene data show CDR1 as MNHNS and CDR2 as SASEGT. After removal of 2 bases from V and 3 bases from J, the junction contained 7 bases not matched to a gene. CDR3 length: 16 residues. CDR3 sequence: CASSEPIAGGVYEQYF. The CDR3 coding sequence is TGTGCCAGCAGTGAACCCATAGCGGGGGGCGTCTACGAGCAGTACTTC.

With respect to this clone: Other DNA sequences within the sample encode an identical CDR3. The V gene is TRBV9, the J gene TRBJ2-1; weak D call: TRBD2 (5 bases). V was trimmed by 1 base and J by 8 bases, leaving 7 bases between them. The CDR3 runs 12 residues. In germline, CDR1 is SGDLS, CDR2 YYNGEE. CDR3 region: CASSVIGDEQFF. The CDR3 DNA sequence: TGTGCCAGCAGCGTAATCGGGGATGAGCAGTTCTTC.

The V call is TRBV4-1, the J call TRBJ1-4; no firm D call. The germline V gene encodes CDR1 MGHRA and CDR2 YSYEKL. The CDR3 length is 13 residues. Trimming pared 1 base from V and 8 bases from J, leaving 8 bases between. The CDR3 bases are TGCGCCAGCAGCCAAGGGGAGCGGGAAAAACTGTTTTTT. Its translation is CASSQGEREKLFF.

The J gene is TRBJ1-2, the V gene TRBV29-1; D is unresolved. The germline V gene has CDR1 SQVTM and CDR2 ANQGSEA. This CDR3 has 13 residues. V was shortened by 8 bases and J by 1 base, with 14 bases between the two germline ends. CDR3 sequence (DNA): TGCAGCACATCCTCGGGGTTTAACTATGGCTACACCTTC. Translating it yields CSTSSGFNYGYTF.

This clone appeared once. The chain is built from TRBV19 and TRBJ1-5; 8 bases line up with TRBD1. Germline V gene lookup returns CDR1 LNHDA and CDR2 SQIVND (reference sequence). V was pared by 5 bases and J by 7 bases, with 7 bases of the junction left unmatched. The CDR3 sequence is 14 residues long. The CDR3 loop reads CASSSSGGQQPQHF. Here the CDR3 DNA reads TGTGCCAGTAGTTCGTCAGGGGGCCAACAGCCCCAGCATTTT.

V and J are TRBV5-1 and TRBJ1-2; 8 nucleotides match TRBD1. CDR1 SGHRS and CDR2 YFSETQ come from the germline V gene. J gave up 4 bases and V 5 bases, and 13 bases lay outside the gene matches. The CDR3 consists of 16 residues. CDR3 DNA: TGCGCCAGCAGTCTGTGGTCAGGGGGCGCCGGCTATGGCTACACCTTC. Its protein product is CASSLWSGGAGYGYTF.

The chain recombines TRBV29-1 with TRBJ1-4; TRBD1 might be the D (6 bases). Germline CDR1 is SQVTM and CDR2 is ANQGSEA. V dropped 4 bases and J dropped 3 bases, with 12 bases sitting between them. The CDR3 extends over 14 amino acids. The CDR3 is CSVVGGAANEKLFF. The CDR3 DNA is TGCAGCGTTGTAGGGGGAGCCGCTAATGAAAAACTGTTTTTT.

The rearrangement links TRBV27 to TRBJ1-4; unclear D gene. V lost 5 bases, J lost 4 bases, and 14 bases lay in between. The V gene's germline CDR1 is MNHEY and CDR2 SMNVEV (reference sequence). This CDR3 is 15 amino acids long. The DNA of the CDR3 is TGTGCCAGCAGTCTATTTCAAGGAGGTAATGAAAAACTGTTTTTT. Residues: CASSLFQGGNEKLFF.

This clone is a singleton in its sample. The chain carries TRBV5-1 and TRBJ2-2; D is ambiguous. The V and J ends lost 0 bases and 0 bases respectively, with 6 bases between them. Per the germline V gene, CDR1 is SGHRS and CDR2 is YFSETQ. There are 15 residues in the CDR3. The CDR3 here is CASSLVAPNTGELFF. CDR3 coding DNA: TGCGCCAGCAGCTTGGTCGCGCCGAACACCGGGGAGCTGTTTTTT.